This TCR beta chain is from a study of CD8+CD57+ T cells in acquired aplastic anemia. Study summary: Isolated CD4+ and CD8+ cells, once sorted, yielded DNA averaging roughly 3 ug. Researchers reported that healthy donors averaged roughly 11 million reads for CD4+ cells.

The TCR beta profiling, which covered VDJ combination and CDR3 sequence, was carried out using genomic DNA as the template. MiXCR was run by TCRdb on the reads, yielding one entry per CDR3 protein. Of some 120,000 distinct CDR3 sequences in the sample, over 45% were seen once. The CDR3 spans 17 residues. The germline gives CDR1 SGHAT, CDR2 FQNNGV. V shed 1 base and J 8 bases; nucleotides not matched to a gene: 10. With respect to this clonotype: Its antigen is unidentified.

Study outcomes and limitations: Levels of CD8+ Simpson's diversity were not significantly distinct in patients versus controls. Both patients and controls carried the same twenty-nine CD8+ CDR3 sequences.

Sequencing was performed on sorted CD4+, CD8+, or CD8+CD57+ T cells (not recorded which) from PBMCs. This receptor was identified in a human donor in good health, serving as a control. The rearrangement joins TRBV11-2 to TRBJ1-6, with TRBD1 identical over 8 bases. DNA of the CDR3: TGTGCCAGCAGCTTAGTTGACAGGGGACAGGCGGATTCACCCCTCCACTTT. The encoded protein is CASSLVDRGQADSPLHF.